The following is a T cell receptor beta chain sequence with its context. The source of the sample is a study of blood T cell repertoires in COVID-19. Study summary: Samples taken during acute and convalescent COVID-19 were collected in the United States, Italy and Spain.

Study members were between roughly 18 and 90 years old and lived in fewer than 30 US regions. Profiled with immunoSEQ multiplex PCR; TCRdb holds only in-frame clones, not every one. The sample carries 260,000 or so clones, roughly 87% recorded once. The sequence derives from a woman younger than 45 with acute COVID-19. The sequencing input was PBMCs or T cells enriched from blood (not recorded which).

The CDR3 DNA follows: TGTGCCAGCAGCTCAAAACAGGGTTCCGAGACCCAGTACTTC. Amino acid sequence: CASSSKQGSETQYF. V is TRBV5-6 and J is TRBJ2-5, with a possible D match to TRBD1 (6 bases). The CDR3 loop spans 14 amino acids. The V and J ends lost 3 bases and 5 bases respectively, with 14 bases between them. Looked up from germline, CDR1 is SGHDT and CDR2 is YYEEEE.